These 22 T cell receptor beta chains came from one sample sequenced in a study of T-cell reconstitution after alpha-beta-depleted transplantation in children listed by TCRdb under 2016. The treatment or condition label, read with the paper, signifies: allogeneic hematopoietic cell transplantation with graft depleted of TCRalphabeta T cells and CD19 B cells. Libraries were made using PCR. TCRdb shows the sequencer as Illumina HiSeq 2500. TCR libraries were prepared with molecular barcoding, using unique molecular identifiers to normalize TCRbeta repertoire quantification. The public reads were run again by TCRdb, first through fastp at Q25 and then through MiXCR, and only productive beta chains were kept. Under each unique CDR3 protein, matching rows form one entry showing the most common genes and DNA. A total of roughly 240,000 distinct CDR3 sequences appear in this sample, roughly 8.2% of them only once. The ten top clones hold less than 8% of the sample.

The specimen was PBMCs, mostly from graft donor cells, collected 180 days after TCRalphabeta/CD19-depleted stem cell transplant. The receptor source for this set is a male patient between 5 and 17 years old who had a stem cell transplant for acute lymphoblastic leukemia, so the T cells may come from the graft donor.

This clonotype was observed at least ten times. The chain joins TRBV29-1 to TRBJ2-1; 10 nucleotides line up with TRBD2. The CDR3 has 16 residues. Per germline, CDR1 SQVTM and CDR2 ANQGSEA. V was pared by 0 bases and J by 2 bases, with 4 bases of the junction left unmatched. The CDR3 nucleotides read TGCAGCGTTGAAGATGGGCTAGCGGGAGCCTACAATGAGCAGTTCTTC. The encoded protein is CSVEDGLAGAYNEQFF.

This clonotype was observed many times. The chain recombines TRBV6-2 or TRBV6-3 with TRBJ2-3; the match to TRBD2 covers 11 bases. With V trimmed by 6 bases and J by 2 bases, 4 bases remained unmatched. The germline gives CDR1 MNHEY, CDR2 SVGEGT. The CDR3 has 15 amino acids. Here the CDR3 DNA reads TGTGCCAGCAGAACGGGACTAGCGGACACAGATACGCAGTATTTT. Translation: CASRTGLADTDTQYF.

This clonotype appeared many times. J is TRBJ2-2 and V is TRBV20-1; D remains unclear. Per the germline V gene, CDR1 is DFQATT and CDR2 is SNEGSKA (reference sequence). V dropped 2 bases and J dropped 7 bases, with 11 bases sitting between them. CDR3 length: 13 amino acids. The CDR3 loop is CSARRPAVGELFF. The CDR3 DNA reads TGCAGTGCTAGACGTCCGGCGGTCGGGGAGCTGTTTTTT.

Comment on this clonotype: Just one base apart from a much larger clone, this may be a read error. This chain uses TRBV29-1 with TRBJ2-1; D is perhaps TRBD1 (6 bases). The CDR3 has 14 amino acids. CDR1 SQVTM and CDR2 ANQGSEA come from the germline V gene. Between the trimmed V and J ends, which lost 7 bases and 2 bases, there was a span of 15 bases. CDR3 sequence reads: CSAHDRPTYNEQFF. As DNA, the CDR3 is TGCAGCGCCCACGACAGGCCGACCTACAATGAGCAGTTCTTC.

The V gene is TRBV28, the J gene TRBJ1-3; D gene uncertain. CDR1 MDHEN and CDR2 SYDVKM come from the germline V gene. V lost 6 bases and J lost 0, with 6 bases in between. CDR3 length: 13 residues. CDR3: CASSVPSGNTIYF. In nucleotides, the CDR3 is TGTGCCAGCAGCGTACCCTCTGGAAACACCATATATTTT.

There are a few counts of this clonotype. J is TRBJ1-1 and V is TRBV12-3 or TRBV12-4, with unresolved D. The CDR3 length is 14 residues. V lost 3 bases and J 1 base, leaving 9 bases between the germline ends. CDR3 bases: TGTGCCAGCAGTTTGTACAAATCGAACACTGAAGCTTTCTTT. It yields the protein CASSLYKSNTEAFF.

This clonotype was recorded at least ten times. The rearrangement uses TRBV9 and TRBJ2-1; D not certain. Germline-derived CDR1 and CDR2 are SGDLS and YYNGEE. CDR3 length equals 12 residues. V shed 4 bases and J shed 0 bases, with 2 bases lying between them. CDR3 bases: TGTGCCAGCAGCAACTCCTACAATGAGCAGTTCTTC. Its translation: CASSNSYNEQFF. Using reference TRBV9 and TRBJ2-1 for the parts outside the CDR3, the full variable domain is DSGVTQTPKHLITATGQRVTLRCSPRSGDLSVYWYQQSLDQGLQFLIQYYNGEERAKGNILERFSAQQFPDLHSELNLSSLELGDSALYFCASSNSYNEQFFGPGTRLTVL.

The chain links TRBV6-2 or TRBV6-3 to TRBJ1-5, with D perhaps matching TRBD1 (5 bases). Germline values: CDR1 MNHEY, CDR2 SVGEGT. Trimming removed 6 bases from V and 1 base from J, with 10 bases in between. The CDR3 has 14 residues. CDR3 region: CASRAGLSNQPQHF. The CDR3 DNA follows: TGTGCCAGCAGGGCGGGACTCAGCAATCAGCCCCAGCATTTT.

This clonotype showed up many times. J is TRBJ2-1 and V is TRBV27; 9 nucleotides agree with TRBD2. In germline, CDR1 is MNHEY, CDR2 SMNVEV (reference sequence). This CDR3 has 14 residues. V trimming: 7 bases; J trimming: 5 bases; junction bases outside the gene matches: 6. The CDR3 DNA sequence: TGTGCCAGCAATCGGCTAGCGGGAAACAATGAGCAGTTCTTC. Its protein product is CASNRLAGNNEQFF.

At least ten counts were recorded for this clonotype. In DNA form, the CDR3 reads TGTGCCACCGTCCCGAGTGGCAAGAGCTCCTACAATGAGCAGTTCTTC. It translates to CATVPSGKSSYNEQFF. This chain joins TRBV10-3 and TRBJ2-1; D call uncertain. Germline-derived CDR1 and CDR2 are ENHRY and SYGVKD. The CDR3 extends over 16 amino acids. V was pared by 10 bases and J by 0 bases, with 19 bases between.

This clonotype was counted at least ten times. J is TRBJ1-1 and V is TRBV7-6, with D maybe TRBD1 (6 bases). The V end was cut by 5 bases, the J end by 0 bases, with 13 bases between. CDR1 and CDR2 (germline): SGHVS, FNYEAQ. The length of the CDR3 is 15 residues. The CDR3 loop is CASSDTGWMNTEAFF. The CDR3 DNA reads TGTGCCAGCAGCGACACAGGGTGGATGAACACTGAAGCTTTCTTT. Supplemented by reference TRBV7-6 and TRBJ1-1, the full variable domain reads GAGVSQSPRYKVTKRGQDVALRCDPISGHVSLYWYRQALGQGPEFLTYFNYEAQQDKSGLPNDRFSAERPEGSISTLTIQRTEQRDSAMYRCASSDTGWMNTEAFFGQGTRLTVV.

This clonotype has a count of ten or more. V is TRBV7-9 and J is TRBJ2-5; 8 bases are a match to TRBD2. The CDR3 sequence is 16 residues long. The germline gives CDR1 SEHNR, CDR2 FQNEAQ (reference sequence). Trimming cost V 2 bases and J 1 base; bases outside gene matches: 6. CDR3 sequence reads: CASSLLSGGLQETQYF. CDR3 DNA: TGTGCCAGCAGCTTACTCAGCGGGGGCCTCCAAGAGACCCAGTACTTC. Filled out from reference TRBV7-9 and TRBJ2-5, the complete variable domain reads DTGVSQNPRHKITKRGQNVTFRCDPISEHNRLYWYRQTLGQGPEFLTYFQNEAQLEKSRLLSDRFSAERPKGSFSTLEIQRTEQGDSAMYLCASSLLSGGLQETQYFGPGTRLLVL.

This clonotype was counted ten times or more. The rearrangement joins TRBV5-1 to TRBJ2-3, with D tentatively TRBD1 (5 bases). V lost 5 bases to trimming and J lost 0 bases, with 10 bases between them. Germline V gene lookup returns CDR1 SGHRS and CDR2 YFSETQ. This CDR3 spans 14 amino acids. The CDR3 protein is CASRLTVSTDTQYF. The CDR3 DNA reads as TGCGCCAGCAGGTTGACAGTTAGCACAGATACGCAGTATTTT.

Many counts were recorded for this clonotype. The CDR3 protein is CASSIEAGRFDQPQHF. For the CDR3, the DNA is TGTGCCAGTAGTATAGAAGCAGGGAGGTTCGATCAGCCCCAGCATTTT. The chain carries TRBV19 and TRBJ1-5, with a possible D match to TRBD1 (5 bases). Trimming removed 0 bases from V and 5 bases from J, with 14 bases in between. Germline CDR1 LNHDA, CDR2 SQIVND (reference sequence). This CDR3 region has 16 residues.

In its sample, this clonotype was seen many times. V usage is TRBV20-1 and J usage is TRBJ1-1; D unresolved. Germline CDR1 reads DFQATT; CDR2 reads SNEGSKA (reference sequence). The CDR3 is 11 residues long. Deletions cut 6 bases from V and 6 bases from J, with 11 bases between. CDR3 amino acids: CSALGLAEAFF. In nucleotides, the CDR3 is TGCAGTGCGCTGGGGTTAGCTGAAGCTTTCTTT.

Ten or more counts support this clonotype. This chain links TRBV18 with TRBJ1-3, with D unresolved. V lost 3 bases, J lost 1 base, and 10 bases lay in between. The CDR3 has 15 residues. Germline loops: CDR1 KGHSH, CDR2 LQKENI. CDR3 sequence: CASSPEAVSGNTIYF. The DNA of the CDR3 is TGTGCCAGCTCACCCGAGGCTGTGTCTGGAAACACCATATATTTT.

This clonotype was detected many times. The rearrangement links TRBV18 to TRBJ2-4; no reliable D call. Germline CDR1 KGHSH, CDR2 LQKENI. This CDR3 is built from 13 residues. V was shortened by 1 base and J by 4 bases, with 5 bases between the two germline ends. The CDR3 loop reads CASSPQQKNIQYF. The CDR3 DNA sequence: TGTGCCAGCTCACCACAGCAGAAAAACATTCAGTACTTC.

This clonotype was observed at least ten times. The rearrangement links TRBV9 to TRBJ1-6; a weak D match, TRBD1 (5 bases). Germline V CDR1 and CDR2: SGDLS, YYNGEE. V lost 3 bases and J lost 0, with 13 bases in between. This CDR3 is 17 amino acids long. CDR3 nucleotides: TGTGCCAGCAGCGCGGGGGAACGGGGCTCCTATAATTCACCCCTCCACTTT. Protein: CASSAGERGSYNSPLHF.

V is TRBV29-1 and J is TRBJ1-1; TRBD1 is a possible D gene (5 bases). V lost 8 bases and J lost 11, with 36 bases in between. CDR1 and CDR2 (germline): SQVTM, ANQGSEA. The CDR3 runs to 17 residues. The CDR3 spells CSFSSNRPGRHREVAFF. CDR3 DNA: TGCAGCTTCTCATCTAACCGACCGGGACGACACAGAGAGGTGGCTTTCTTT. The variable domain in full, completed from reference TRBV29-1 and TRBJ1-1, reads SAVISQKPSRDICQRGTSLTIQCQVDSQVTMMFWYRQQPGQSLTLIATANQGSEATYESGFVIDKFPISRPNLTFSTLTVSNMSPEDSSIYLCSFSSNRPGRHREVAFFGQGTRLTVV.

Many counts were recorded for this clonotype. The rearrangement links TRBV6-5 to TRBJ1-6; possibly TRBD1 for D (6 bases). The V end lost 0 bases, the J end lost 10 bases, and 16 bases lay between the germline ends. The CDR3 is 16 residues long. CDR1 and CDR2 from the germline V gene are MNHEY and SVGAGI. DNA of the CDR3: TGTGCCAGCAGTTACTCGGTAGACAGGATGGTGTCACCCCTCCACTTT. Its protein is CASSYSVDRMVSPLHF.

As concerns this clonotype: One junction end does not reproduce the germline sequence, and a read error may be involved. The CDR3 reads CACSQGGGLPETQYF. The CDR3 DNA reads TGTGCCTGCAGCCAGGGGGGGGGACTACCAGAGACCCAGTACTTC. The gene calls are TRBV3-1 and TRBJ2-5; tentatively, D is TRBD1 or TRBD2 (7 bases each). The length of the CDR3 is 15 residues. Germline CDR1 is LGHDT and CDR2 is YNNKEL (reference sequence).

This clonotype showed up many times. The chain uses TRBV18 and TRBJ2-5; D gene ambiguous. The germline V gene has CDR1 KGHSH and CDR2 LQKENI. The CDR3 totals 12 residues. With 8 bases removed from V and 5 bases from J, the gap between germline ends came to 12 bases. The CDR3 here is CASSPERETQYF. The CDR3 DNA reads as TGTGCCAGCAGCCCCGAGAGGGAGACCCAGTACTTC.